A single T cell receptor beta chain is shown here with its context. TCRdb called the RT-PCR reads again in MiXCR, with one record for every CDR3 protein. This sample has 450,000 to 550,000 distinct CDR3 sequences, with approximately 24% found just once. The V end lost 4 bases, the J end lost 5 bases, and 11 bases lay between the germline ends. In germline, CDR1 is GTSNPN, CDR2 SVGIG (reference sequence). The CDR3 covers 12 residues. The sample comes from a study of response to subunit inactivated influenza vaccine. The V call is TRBV30, the J call TRBJ1-1; a possible D gene is TRBD1 (6 bases). The sample was CD4+ T cells sorted from PBMCs, taken around 5 days after vaccination. The receptor's source is a man aged 50-59 years who received an inactivated influenza vaccine. For the CDR3, the DNA is TGTGCCTGGACGCAGGGGAAAACTGAAGCTTTCTTT. Its protein is CAWTQGKTEAFF.